The next 8 T cell receptor beta chains were all read from a single sample in a study of cytomegalovirus exposure and HLA in healthy donors. Researchers ran the PCR with 60 Vbeta and 13 Jbeta primers. Produced via immunoSEQ multiplex PCR; TCRdb's table is partial and in-frame only. The sample records about 190,000 clones, 65% to 85% being singletons. Material for sequencing was PBMCs. The source is a middle-aged man in good health and CMV-seronegative.

This chain connects TRBV6-1 to TRBJ1-1; tentative D call: TRBD1 (6 bases). This CDR3 spans 17 amino acids. Germline lookup yields CDR1 MNHNS and CDR2 SASEGT. The V gene lost 1 base and the J gene lost 2 bases, with 17 bases spanning the gap. The CDR3 spells CASSEVLTGQSNTEAFF. The CDR3 coding sequence is TGTGCCAGCAGTGAAGTCTTAACCGGACAGAGCAACACTGAAGCTTTCTTT.

The chain carries TRBV14 and TRBJ1-6; 11 bases fit TRBD1. Germline CDR1 and CDR2: SGHDN and FVKESK. This CDR3 region has 16 residues. With 0 bases clipped from V and 9 bases from J, the junction kept 4 bases outside the gene matches. CDR3 loop: CASSQEAGTGGSPLHF. DNA for the CDR3: TGTGCCAGCAGCCAAGAGGCCGGGACAGGGGGTTCACCCCTCCACTTT.

The chain combines TRBV4-3 with TRBJ1-6; unclear D gene. CDR1 LGHNA and CDR2 YSLEER come from the germline V gene. Trimming shortened V by 0 bases and J by 12 bases, and 12 bases separated the two germline ends. There are 14 residues in the CDR3. The CDR3 spells CASSQDINRRPLHF. In DNA form, the CDR3 reads TGCGCCAGCAGCCAAGATATTAACAGAAGACCCCTCCACTTT.

The chain employs TRBV19 and TRBJ2-1; 7 nucleotides align to TRBD1. The germline CDR1 and CDR2 sequences are LNHDA and SQIVND (reference sequence). J gave up 5 bases and V 7 bases, and 5 bases lay outside the gene matches. CDR3 length: 13 residues. CDR3 in DNA: TGTGCCAGTACTCAAGGGGGCCACAATGAGCAGTTCTTC. Translating gives CASTQGGHNEQFF.

In nucleotides, the CDR3 is TGTGCCAGCAGTTACTCGAGCAGGGAGGGGTCACCCCTCCACTTT. Translation: CASSYSSREGSPLHF. The rearrangement links TRBV6-5 to TRBJ1-6; D is possibly TRBD1 (5 bases). CDR1 is MNHEY, CDR2 SVGAGI, per germline. With 0 bases removed from V and 10 bases from J, the gap between germline ends came to 13 bases. The CDR3 is made up of 15 amino acids.

There are a few counts of this clone. This chain joins TRBV7-2 and TRBJ2-5; D not resolved. CDR1 is SGHTA, CDR2 FQGNSA, per germline. The CDR3 totals 14 residues. V lost 1 base and J 4 bases, leaving 10 bases between the germline ends. In DNA, the CDR3 is TGTGCCAGCAGCTTAGTCACCGCGGCAGAGACCCAGTACTTC. Translation gives CASSLVTAAETQYF.

V is TRBV2 and J is TRBJ2-4; 7 bases are a match to TRBD1. CDR3 length: 18 amino acids. V shed 4 bases and J 0 bases; nucleotides not matched to a gene: 12. Germline V gene lookup returns CDR1 SNHLY and CDR2 FYNNEI. CDR3 nucleotide sequence: TGTGCCAGCAGTGCTAGGGGACAGATGATCCTAGCCAAAAACATTCAGTACTTC. Translation gives CASSARGQMILAKNIQYF.

Comments on this clone: Because the CDR3's place on the DNA is in doubt, the DNA is left out and the CDR3 is given as listed by TCRdb. The chain combines TRBV5-4 with TRBJ1-5; the table assigns TRBD1, which was not confirmed against the DNA. The CDR3 is 16 residues long, counting both termini. Looked up from germline, CDR1 is SGHNT and CDR2 is YYREEE (reference sequence). CDR3: CASSFGSGQGNQPQHF.